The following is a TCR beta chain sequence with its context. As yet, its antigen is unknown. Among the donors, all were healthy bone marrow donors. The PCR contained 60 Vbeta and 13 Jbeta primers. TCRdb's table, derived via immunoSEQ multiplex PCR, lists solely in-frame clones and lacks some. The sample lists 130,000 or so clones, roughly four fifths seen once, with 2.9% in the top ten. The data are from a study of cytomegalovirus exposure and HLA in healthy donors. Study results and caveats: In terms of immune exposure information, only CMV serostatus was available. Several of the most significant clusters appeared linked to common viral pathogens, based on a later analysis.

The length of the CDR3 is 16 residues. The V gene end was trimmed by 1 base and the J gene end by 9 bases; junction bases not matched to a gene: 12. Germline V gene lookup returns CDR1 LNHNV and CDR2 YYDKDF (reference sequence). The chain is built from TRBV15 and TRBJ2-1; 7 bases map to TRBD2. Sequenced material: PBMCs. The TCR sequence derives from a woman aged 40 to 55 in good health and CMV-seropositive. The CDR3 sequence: CATSRAGLELGSEQFF. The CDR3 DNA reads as TGTGCCACCAGCAGAGCCGGACTAGAATTGGGTAGTGAGCAGTTCTTC.